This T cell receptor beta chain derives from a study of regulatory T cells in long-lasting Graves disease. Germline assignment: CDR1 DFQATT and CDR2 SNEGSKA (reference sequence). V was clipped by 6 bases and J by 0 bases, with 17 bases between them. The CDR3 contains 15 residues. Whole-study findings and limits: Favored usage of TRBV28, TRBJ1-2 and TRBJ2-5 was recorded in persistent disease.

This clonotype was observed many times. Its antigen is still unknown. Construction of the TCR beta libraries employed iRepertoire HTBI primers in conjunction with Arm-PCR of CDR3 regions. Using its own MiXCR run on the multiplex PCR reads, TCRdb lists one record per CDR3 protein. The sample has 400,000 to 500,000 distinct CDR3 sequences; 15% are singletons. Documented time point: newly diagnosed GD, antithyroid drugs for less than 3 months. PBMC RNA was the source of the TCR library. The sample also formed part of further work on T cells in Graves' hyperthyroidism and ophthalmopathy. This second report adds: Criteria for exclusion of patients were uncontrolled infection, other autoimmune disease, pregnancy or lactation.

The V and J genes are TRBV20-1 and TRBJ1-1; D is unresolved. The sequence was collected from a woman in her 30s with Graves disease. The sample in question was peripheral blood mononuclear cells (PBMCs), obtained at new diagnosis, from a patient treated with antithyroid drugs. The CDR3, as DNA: TGCAGTGCACCCGGAGCTGGTCTCATGAACACTGAAGCTTTCTTT. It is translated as CSAPGAGLMNTEAFF.